This passage covers 18 T cell receptor beta chains from one sample sequenced in a study of graft-versus-host responses after intestinal transplantation. Sequencing used immunoSEQ multiplex PCR; TCRdb keeps in-frame clones, though not all of them. The sample consists of roughly 70,000 clones, roughly 89% of them appearing once. Sample: bone marrow, taken 734 days after intestinal transplantation. The source of these receptors is a human patient who received an intestinal transplant, so some T cells may come from the graft donor.

This clone was recorded once. This chain joins TRBV28 and TRBJ1-6; D unclear. The CDR3 is made up of 19 amino acids. The V end was cut by 6 bases, the J end by 4 bases, with 25 bases between. Germline V gene sequence: CDR1 MDHEN, CDR2 SYDVKM. In DNA form, the CDR3 reads TGTGCCAGCAGGGAAGTCCTTGTAGGAAGTGAACCATATAATTCACCCCTCCACTTT. The encoded protein is CASREVLVGSEPYNSPLHF.

The chain is built from TRBV6-1 and TRBJ1-3, with D unresolved. V lost 0 bases, J lost 0 bases, and 6 bases lay in between. Germline V lookup: CDR1 MNHNS, CDR2 SASEGT. The CDR3 runs to 15 residues. The CDR3 DNA follows: TGTGCCAGCAGTGAAGCGCGTACCTCTGGAAACACCATATATTTT. Amino acids: CASSEARTSGNTIYF.

This rearrangement joins TRBV6-6 to TRBJ2-7; 7 nucleotides match TRBD1. After removal of 0 bases from V and 4 bases from J, the junction contained 3 bases not matched to a gene. This CDR3 contains 14 residues. CDR1 and CDR2 from the germline V gene are MNHNY and SVGAGI (reference sequence). The CDR3 bases are TGTGCCAGCAGTTACTCCGGGACAGCTTACGAGCAGTACTTC. This gives the protein CASSYSGTAYEQYF.

J is TRBJ2-7 and V is TRBV7-9; tentatively, D is TRBD2 (6 bases). Germline V CDR1 and CDR2: SEHNR, FQNEAQ (reference sequence). The CDR3 has 13 residues. V was clipped by 5 bases and J by 2 bases, with 10 bases between them. CDR3 sequence: CASSRDSTYEQYF. Written as DNA, the CDR3 is TGTGCCAGCAGCCGGGACTCAACCTACGAGCAGTACTTC.

This chain joins TRBV5-6 and TRBJ2-7; 9 bases align to TRBD1. Losses at the gene ends were 5 bases for V and 3 bases for J; bases not matched to a gene: 9. CDR3 length: 15 residues. Germline-derived CDR1 and CDR2 are SGHDT and YYEEEE. CDR3 sequence (DNA): TGTGCCAGCAGAGAAACCGGGACAGGGTTCTACGAGCAGTACTTC. This encodes CASRETGTGFYEQYF.

The V and J genes are TRBV29-1 and TRBJ1-5; 8 bases are a match to TRBD1. Germline V lookup: CDR1 SQVTM, CDR2 ANQGSEA. With V trimmed by 0 bases and J by 6 bases, 1 base remained unmatched. The length of the CDR3 is 13 residues. The CDR3 spells CSVEEGQGQPQHF. The CDR3 region has the DNA TGCAGCGTTGAAGAAGGACAGGGTCAGCCCCAGCATTTT.

The V and J genes are TRBV10-2 and TRBJ2-2; TRBD2 matches 10 bases. Trimming removed 3 bases from V and 2 bases from J; junction bases left unmatched: 9. Germline V gives CDR1 WSHSY, CDR2 SAAADI. The CDR3 has 18 residues. The CDR3 spells CASSDPYRLAGNTGELFF. The CDR3 DNA sequence: TGCGCCAGCAGTGACCCATATAGACTAGCGGGTAACACCGGGGAGCTGTTTTTT.

This clone has only one observation. The chain couples TRBV7-2 to TRBJ2-7, with D possibly being TRBD1 (5 bases). The V and J ends lost 1 base and 2 bases respectively, with 18 bases between them. Germline V gene lookup returns CDR1 SGHTA and CDR2 FQGNSA. CDR3 length: 17 residues. The CDR3 here is CASSLVFGRRVTYEQYF. For the CDR3, the DNA is TGTGCCAGCAGCTTAGTTTTTGGTCGCAGGGTGACCTACGAGCAGTACTTC.

Regarding this clone: The junction and the germline gene differ at one end; a read error may be behind it. The chain recombines TRBV4-2 with TRBJ2-2, with 8 bases lining up with TRBD2. CDR1 and CDR2 (germline): LGHNA, YNFKEQ. The CDR3 loop spans 14 amino acids. This CDR3 is CASSLAGDTGELFF. CDR3 bases: TGTGCGAGCAGCCTAGCGGGTGACACCGGGGAGCTGTTTTTT.

The V gene is TRBV6-5, the J gene TRBJ1-4; a possible D gene is TRBD1 (5 bases). This CDR3 comprises 14 residues. Between the trimmed V and J ends, which lost 4 bases and 2 bases, there was a span of 8 bases. The germline V gene has CDR1 MNHEY and CDR2 SVGAGI. In DNA form, the CDR3 reads TGTGCCAGCAGTTGGCAGGGTACTAATGAAAAACTGTTTTTT. It translates to CASSWQGTNEKLFF.

This chain links TRBV7-2 with TRBJ2-5; no definite D call. Germline-derived CDR1 and CDR2 are SGHTA and FQGNSA. The CDR3 is 15 amino acids. V lost 1 base, J lost 1 base, and 10 bases lay in between. CDR3 loop: CASSLEGLPQETQYF. The DNA for the CDR3 is TGTGCCAGCAGCTTAGAAGGGCTACCCCAAGAGACCCAGTACTTC.

This CDR3 reads CASSLGGTVSYNEQFF. In DNA, the CDR3 is TGTGCCAGCAGCTTAGGTGGGACCGTATCCTACAATGAGCAGTTCTTC. The chain uses TRBV11-1 and TRBJ2-1, with D possibly being TRBD1 or TRBD2 (5 bases each). Trimming took 1 base from V and 1 from J, leaving 11 bases between them. CDR3 length: 16 residues. Germline CDR1 SGHAT, CDR2 FQDESV (reference sequence).

This chain uses TRBV5-6 with TRBJ2-7; D unclear. Germline CDR1 is SGHDT and CDR2 is YYEEEE. V shed 4 bases and J shed 2 bases, with 13 bases lying between them. CDR3 size: 14 residues. Here the CDR3 reads CASSHEGSAYEQYF. The CDR3 DNA follows: TGTGCCAGCAGCCATGAAGGGTCCGCCTACGAGCAGTACTTC.

As regards this clone: One end of the junction is discordant with germline, which a read error may explain. CDR3 in amino acids: CAGSSLREGETQYF. CDR3 nucleotides: TGTGCCGGCAGCTCCCTCAGGGAGGGGGAGACCCAGTACTTC. The chain combines TRBV7-9 with TRBJ2-5, with 7 bases aligning to TRBD2. Germline-derived CDR1 and CDR2 are SEHNR and FQNEAQ (reference sequence). The CDR3 sequence is 14 residues long. The whole variable domain, filled in from reference TRBV7-9 and TRBJ2-5, reads DTGVSQNPRHKITKRGQNVTFRCDPISEHNRLYWYRQTLGQGPEFLTYFQNEAQLEKSRLLSDRFSAERPKGSFSTLEIQRTEQGDSAMYLCAGSSLREGETQYFGPGTRLLVL.

The chain links TRBV28 to TRBJ2-2; D is ambiguous. Germline V CDR1 and CDR2: MDHEN, SYDVKM. V lost 8 bases to trimming and J lost 1 base, with 5 bases between them. CDR3 length equals 12 residues. Here the CDR3 DNA reads TGTGCCAGCCTTAAGAACACCGGGGAGCTGTTTTTT. Its protein is CASLKNTGELFF.

This chain connects TRBV9 to TRBJ2-2; 10 positions match TRBD1. CDR1 is SGDLS, CDR2 YYNGEE, per germline. CDR3 length: 16 residues. Trimming cost V 4 bases and J 1 base; bases outside gene matches: 4. The CDR3 region is CASSTRDRGNTGELFF. CDR3 DNA sequence: TGTGCCAGCAGCACCCGGGACAGGGGGAACACCGGGGAGCTGTTTTTT.

This chain links TRBV29-1 with TRBJ1-2; 7 bases map to TRBD1. Looked up from germline, CDR1 is SQVTM and CDR2 is ANQGSEA. The CDR3 length is 13 residues. V was pared by 6 bases and J by 1 base, with 5 bases of the junction left unmatched. The CDR3 sequence is CSVGDRSNYGYTF. Written as DNA, the CDR3 is TGCAGCGTCGGGGACAGAAGTAACTATGGCTACACCTTC.

V usage is TRBV7-6 and J usage is TRBJ2-7, with D perhaps matching TRBD1 or TRBD2 (5 bases each). Trimming removed 5 bases from V and 2 bases from J, with 22 bases in between. Germline V gives CDR1 SGHVS, CDR2 FNYEAQ. The CDR3 sequence is 17 residues long. CDR3 amino acids: CASSERLSSGNPYEQYF. Here the CDR3 DNA reads TGTGCCAGCAGCGAAAGACTATCGTCAGGGAACCCCTACGAGCAGTACTTC. The whole variable domain, filled in from reference TRBV7-6 and TRBJ2-7, reads GAGVSQSPRYKVTKRGQDVALRCDPISGHVSLYWYRQALGQGPEFLTYFNYEAQQDKSGLPNDRFSAERPEGSISTLTIQRTEQRDSAMYRCASSERLSSGNPYEQYFGPGTRLTVT.